A single TCR beta chain is shown here with its context. Which antigen it targets is not known. The sample comes from a study of monozygotic twins with inflammatory bowel disease (dated by TCRdb to between 2019 and 2020). For context, the study as a whole: The full study comprised about 28 monozygotic twin pairs: nine German pairs (four IBD-concordant, five IBD-discordant) and 19 IBD-discordant Danish pairs. The search for disease-associated traits relied mainly on comparing, within discordant pairs, IBD patients with their genetically identical healthy co-twins. Each individual had, on average, about 151 000 unique TCRalpha sequences and 181 000 unique TCRbeta sequences available for analysis. Study-level results and caveats: Repertoire similarity did not differ between concordant and discordant twins, which could be due to limited statistical power. Distinction between different T cell subtypes could not be achieved in the analysis. The results gave no support for a single strong signal or clonotype linked to IBD. IBD patients had lower TCRbeta repertoire diversity, measured by the inverse Simpson index, than their healthy co-twins. Because patients were on differing immunosuppressive treatments, the repertoires may have picked up extra background noise and inter-individual variability. Fewer clonotypes were shared with other individuals by IBD patients than by healthy twins, most markedly in patients showing signs of disease activity.

Reading the germline V gene gives CDR1 SGHTA and CDR2 FQGNSA. From its cysteine to its phenylalanine, the CDR3 spans 14 amino acids. No DNA accompanies this entry. From each donor, a 2.5 ml peripheral blood sample was drawn into PAXgene tubes and stored at -80 degrees C. Total RNA was isolated from whole blood with the PAXgene blood miRNA kit on an automated QIAcube, without T cell sorting. Peripheral blood from monozygotic twin pairs, either concordant or discordant for inflammatory bowel disease, underwent deep TCRalpha and TCRbeta repertoire profiling that used unique molecular barcoding. Smoking habits were recorded for all twin pairs, and individuals were classified as current, former or never smokers. The library relied on 5' RACE. The input for every TCR library was around 3,600 ng of total RNA. For each sample, cDNA synthesis was carried out in eight separate reactions using SMARTScribe reverse transcriptase. During cDNA synthesis, template switching was used to introduce unique molecular identifiers that contained a 6-nucleotide sample barcode. TCRalpha and TCRbeta cDNA was amplified in two nested PCRs of roughly 17 and 9 cycles, and bead purification was carried out after each PCR. Before amplification, cDNA was treated with uracil DNA-glycosylase and purified using the QIAquick PCR purification kit. The second PCR added Illumina TruSeq-compatible adapters along with sample-specific barcodes. TapeStation and Qubit were used to check library quality and concentration, and 4 to 6 ng of each library was pooled. The pooled libraries were sequenced with 2 x 100 bp reads and custom sequencing primers on an Illumina HiSeq2500 single-index Rapid Run. Turning to the authors' computational methods: UMI-based consensus assembly with MiGEC version 1.2.6 was used to correct PCR and sequencing errors. MiXCR version 2.1.1 was used to carry out V(D)J alignment, clonotype assembly and CDR3 extraction. Gene usage, clonotype sharing and MAIT/NKT TCR abundance were normalised by analysing the top 1000, 10 000 and 20 000 clonotypes per sample. After downsampling to 27 000 UMIs, diversity was calculated as the inverse Simpson index using the vegan R package. Paired Mann-Whitney U tests on discordant twin pairs were used, with Benjamini-Hochberg multiple-testing correction. Following reprocessing of the reads by TCRdb, the data hold one row per CDR3 protein sequence and no DNA is available. The V and J calls reflect TCRdb's pipeline rather than the authors' work. The table kept for this sample lists approximately 160,000 distinct CDR3 sequences. The ten largest clonotypes hold around 6.8% of the sample.

The sequence joins TRBV7-2 to TRBJ1-2. Material for sequencing was blood. This clonotype was sampled from a human donor with ulcerative colitis or Crohn's disease, or a healthy co-twin of an affected twin (not recorded which). This receptor carries the CDR3 CASSPFVGNYGYTF. Full variable domain (CDR3 extended with the reference TRBV7-2 and TRBJ1-2 proteins): GAGVSQSPSNKVTEKGKDVELRCDPISGHTALYWYRQSLGQGLEFLIYFQGNSAPDKSGLPSDRFSAERTGGSVSTLTIQRTQQEDSAVYLCASSPFVGNYGYTFGSGTRLTVV.